This record looks at one T cell receptor beta chain sequence and its context. The data derive from a study of OX40 agonist ivuxolimab in advanced cancers. Germline V CDR1 and CDR2: MNHEY, SMNVEV (reference sequence). J was trimmed by 6 bases and V by 6 bases; bases with no gene match: 11. This CDR3 spans 16 amino acids. Repertoires were generated with immunoSEQ multiplex PCR, while TCRdb's copy carries only in-frame clones and drops some. The sample consists of about 81,000 clones, about 88% of them appearing once. The source material was CD4+ or CD8+ T cells sorted from blood, sampled in a trial of the OX40 agonist ivuxolimab. The source of this sequence is an adult with an advanced solid tumor such as melanoma, head and neck, liver or kidney cancer. V gene TRBV27 combines with J gene TRBJ1-5; 10 positions agree with TRBD1. CDR3 region: CASSRPRQGASQPQHF. In DNA, the CDR3 is TGTGCCAGCAGCCGTCCCCGACAGGGGGCTAGTCAGCCCCAGCATTTT.